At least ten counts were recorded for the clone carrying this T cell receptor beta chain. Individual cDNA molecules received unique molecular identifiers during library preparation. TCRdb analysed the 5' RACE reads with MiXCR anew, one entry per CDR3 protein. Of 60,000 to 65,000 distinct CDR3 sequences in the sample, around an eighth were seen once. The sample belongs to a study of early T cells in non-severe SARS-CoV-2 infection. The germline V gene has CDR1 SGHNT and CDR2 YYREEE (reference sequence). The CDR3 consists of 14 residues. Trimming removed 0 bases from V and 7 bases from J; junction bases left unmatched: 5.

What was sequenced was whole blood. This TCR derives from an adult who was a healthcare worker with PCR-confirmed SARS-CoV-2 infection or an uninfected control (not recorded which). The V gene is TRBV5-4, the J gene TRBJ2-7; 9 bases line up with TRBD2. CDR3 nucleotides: TGTGCCAGCAGCTTGGCTAGCGGGATAGAGGAGCAGTACTTC. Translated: CASSLASGIEEQYF.